This is a list of T cell receptor beta chains from one sample in a study of T-cell reconstitution after alpha-beta-depleted transplantation in children. Each CDR3 protein is one row after TCRdb ran MiXCR on the PCR reads. Among 95,000 to 120,000 distinct CDR3 sequences listed, 5.5% to 6.5% were seen once. The source material was PBMCs, mostly from graft donor cells, sampled 360 days after TCRalphabeta/CD19-depleted stem cell transplant. The receptors were gathered from a male patient between 2 and 10 years old who had a stem cell transplant for acute lymphoblastic leukemia, so the T cells may come from the graft donor. The CDR3 runs from the conserved cysteine through the conserved F or W. A D gene is named only where the DNA matches it firmly. Only some rows state a clone size, as once, few, many or a class for expanded clones.

- TRBJ2-7 TRBV20-1 few CSAPPQGWGYEQYF TGCAGTGCCCCACCACAGGGTTGGGGCTACGAGCAGTACTTC
TRBD2 TRBJ2-1 TRBV12-3/TRBV12-4 few CASHLLGSRRLAGANEQFF TGTGCCAGCCATCTCCTTGGGAGCCGCCGACTAGCGGGAGCCAATGAGCAGTTCTTC
- TRBJ2-7 TRBV9 many CASSPRSPLSSYEQYF TGTGCCAGCAGCCCGCGATCGCCTCTCAGCTCCTACGAGCAGTACTTC
- TRBJ2-7 TRBV15 few CATSSRLGNEQYF TGTGCCACCAGCAGCCGACTTGGGAACGAGCAGTACTTC
- TRBJ2-4 TRBV6-2/TRBV6-3 few CASSEGRGPAKNIQYF TGTGCCAGCAGCGAGGGGCGAGGACCAGCCAAAAACATTCAGTACTTC
TRBD2 TRBJ2-3 TRBV7-6 - CASSFIGTTGDTQYF TGTGCCAGCAGTTTTATCGGGACTACAGGAGATACGCAGTATTTT
- TRBJ2-7 TRBV4-2 - CASSQLRGPLSEEQYF TGTGCCAGCAGCCAACTTCGGGGACCCCTGTCGGAAGAGCAGTACTTC
- TRBJ2-2 TRBV28 many CASSFQMTGELFF TGTGCCAGCAGTTTCCAAATGACCGGGGAGCTGTTTTTT
TRBD1 TRBJ2-1 TRBV9 many CASSSRDRVSYNEQFF TGTGCCAGCAGCTCTCGGGACAGGGTATCCTACAATGAGCAGTTCTTC
TRBD1 TRBJ2-7 TRBV29-1 few CSVEGQGGRAYEQYF TGCAGCGTTGAGGGACAGGGCGGACGGGCCTACGAGCAGTACTTC
- TRBJ2-7 TRBV9 - CASSVGPGIERNYEQYF TGTGCCAGCAGCGTAGGTCCCGGGATCGAGCGGAACTACGAGCAGTACTTC
TRBD2 TRBJ2-5 TRBV7-2 - CASSFLAGGKETQYF TGTGCCAGCAGCTTCCTAGCGGGAGGGAAGGAGACCCAGTACTTC
- TRBJ2-7 TRBV5-1 many CASSLSPSSYEQYF TGCGCCAGCAGCTTGAGTCCGAGCTCCTACGAGCAGTACTTC
TRBD1 TRBJ1-5 TRBV6-1 many CASSWDRGDQPQHF TGTGCCAGCAGCTGGGACAGGGGTGATCAGCCCCAGCATTTT
TRBD1 TRBJ2-2 TRBV6-2/TRBV6-3 many CASRLQGVYGELFF TGTGCCAGCAGACTGCAGGGGGTGTACGGGGAGCTGTTTTTT
TRBD1 TRBJ1-1 TRBV9 many CASSARTGDNTEAFF TGTGCCAGCAGCGCCAGGACAGGGGACAACACTGAAGCTTTCTTT
- TRBJ2-7 TRBV7-2 many CASSSQWNEKVYEQYF TGTGCCAGCAGCTCGCAATGGAACGAGAAGGTCTACGAGCAGTACTTC
TRBD1 TRBJ1-4 TRBV11-2 few CASSGWTGGEGEKLFF TGTGCCAGCAGCGGCTGGACAGGGGGCGAGGGTGAAAAACTGTTTTTT
- TRBJ1-3 TRBV6-5 few CASSYDRYSGNTIYF TGTGCCAGCAGTTACGACCGATACTCTGGAAACACCATATATTTT
TRBD2 TRBJ2-3 TRBV5-1 few CASSRLAGGASTDTQYF TGCGCCAGCAGCCGCTTAGCGGGGGGGGCTAGCACAGATACGCAGTATTTT
- TRBJ1-2 TRBV27 few CASSFGPTGFNYGYTF TGTGCCAGCAGTTTCGGTCCGACAGGATTTAACTATGGCTACACCTTC
TRBD1 TRBJ1-6 TRBV6-1 - CASSEAGTGVSPLHF TGTGCCAGCAGTGAAGCGGGGACAGGGGTATCACCCCTCCACTTT
- TRBJ2-7 TRBV29-1 few CSAGGGRSYEQYF TGCAGCGCGGGCGGAGGCCGTTCCTACGAGCAGTACTTC
TRBD1 TRBJ2-5 TRBV12-3/TRBV12-4 many CASSPGTAQETQYF TGTGCCAGCAGCCCCGGGACAGCCCAAGAGACCCAGTACTTC
- TRBJ1-1 TRBV28 many CASSFETEGRNTEAFF TGTGCCAGCAGTTTCGAGACAGAAGGAAGGAACACTGAAGCTTTCTTT
- TRBJ2-1 TRBV20-1 many CSASQRREQFF TGCAGTGCTAGCCAGAGAAGGGAGCAGTTCTTC
- TRBJ1-2 TRBV10-1 - CAISESKGSGYTF TGCGCCATCAGTGAGTCGAAGGGGTCTGGCTACACCTTC
TRBD1 TRBJ1-2 TRBV29-1 many CSVDAAGGDHF TGCAGCGTTGATGCGGCAGGGGGCGACCACTTC
TRBD2 TRBJ2-1 TRBV11-2 - CASSPIASGGAYYNEQFF TGTGCCAGCAGCCCCATAGCCAGCGGGGGGGCTTACTACAATGAGCAGTTCTTC